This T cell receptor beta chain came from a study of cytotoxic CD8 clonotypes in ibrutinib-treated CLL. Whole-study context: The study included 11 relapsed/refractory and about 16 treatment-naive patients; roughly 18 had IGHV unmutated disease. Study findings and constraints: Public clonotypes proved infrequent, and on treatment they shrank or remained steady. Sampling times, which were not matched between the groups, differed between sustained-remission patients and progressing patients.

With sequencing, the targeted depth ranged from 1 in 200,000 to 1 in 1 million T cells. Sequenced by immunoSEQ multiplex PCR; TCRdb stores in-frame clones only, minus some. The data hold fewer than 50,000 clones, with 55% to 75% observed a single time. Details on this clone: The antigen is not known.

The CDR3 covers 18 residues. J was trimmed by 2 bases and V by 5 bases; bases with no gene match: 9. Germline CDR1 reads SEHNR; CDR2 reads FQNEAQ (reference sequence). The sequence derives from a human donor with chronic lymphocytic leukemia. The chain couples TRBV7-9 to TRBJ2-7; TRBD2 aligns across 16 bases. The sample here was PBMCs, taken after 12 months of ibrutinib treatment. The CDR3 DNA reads TGTGCCAGCAGCCTGTCCGGGACTAGCGGGAGGGGCCCCTACGAGCAGTACTTC. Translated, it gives CASSLSGTSGRGPYEQYF.